This is a list of T cell receptor beta chains from one sample in a study of T cells in Graves' hyperthyroidism and ophthalmopathy. Each CDR3 protein gets one entry after TCRdb re-called the multiplex PCR reads with MiXCR. Of some 740,000 distinct CDR3 sequences in the sample, 14% were seen once. The material sequenced was blood. The receptors shown here come from a young woman with Graves' hyperthyroidism. Each CDR3 is given with its conserved first and last residue. A D gene is named only where the DNA matches it firmly. Some rows mark clone size as missing; the rest say once, few, many or name a class of expanded clone.

size: many; J: TRBJ2-1; V: TRBV4-1; D: TRBD1; DNA: TGCGCCAGCAGCCAACAATGGGGACAGGGCTATGAGCAGTTCTTC; CDR3: CASSQQWGQGYEQFF
size: few; J: TRBJ1-1; V: TRBV20-1; D: .; DNA: TGCAGTGCTAGTAGGGGCCCCGCGAACACTGAAGCTTTCTTT; CDR3: CSASRGPANTEAFF
size: .; J: TRBJ1-2; V: TRBV4-3; D: .; DNA: TGCGCCAGCAGCCAAGGGGTGGCCAGGGGTGTTTATGGCTACACCTTC; CDR3: CASSQGVARGVYGYTF
size: .; J: TRBJ2-3; V: TRBV6-9; D: TRBD2; DNA: TGTGCCAGCAGTTCCTATAATAGCGGGACGGAAGATACGCAGTATTTT; CDR3: CASSSYNSGTEDTQYF
size: many; J: TRBJ2-7; V: TRBV24-1; D: .; DNA: TGTGCCACCAGTGATACAACAGGCTACGAGCAGTACTTC; CDR3: CATSDTTGYEQYF
size: many; J: TRBJ1-1; V: TRBV5-1; D: .; DNA: TGCGCCAGCAGCCTGTCGGGGGACTTAAACACTGAAGCTTTCTTT; CDR3: CASSLSGDLNTEAFF
size: many; J: TRBJ1-1; V: TRBV7-9; D: .; DNA: TGTGCCAGCAGCGCACCGGACCGGGGGACTGAAGCTTTCTTT; CDR3: CASSAPDRGTEAFF
size: few; J: TRBJ2-3; V: TRBV10-3; D: TRBD1; DNA: TGTGCCATCAAGACAGGGATGGAAGATACGCAGTATTTT; CDR3: CAIKTGMEDTQYF
size: few; J: TRBJ2-6; V: TRBV4-1; D: .; DNA: TGCGTCGACTCTGGGGCCAACGTCCTGACTTTC; CDR3: CVDSGANVLTF
size: many; J: TRBJ2-7; V: TRBV2; D: .; DNA: TGTGCCAGCAGTGAAGCGCGGGCAGCCGAGCAGTACTTC; CDR3: CASSEARAAEQYF
size: .; J: TRBJ1-4; V: TRBV19; D: .; DNA: TGTGCCAGTAGTATAGATCTGGGGGCTGAAAAACTGTTTTTT; CDR3: CASSIDLGAEKLFF
size: many; J: TRBJ1-6; V: TRBV2; D: TRBD1; DNA: TGTGCCAGCAGTGACAGGGGGAGTTCACCCCTCCACTTT; CDR3: CASSDRGSSPLHF
size: many; J: TRBJ2-2; V: TRBV2; D: .; DNA: TGTGCCAGCATCGGGACACCTAACACCGGGGAGCTGTTTTTT; CDR3: CASIGTPNTGELFF
size: .; J: TRBJ1-5; V: TRBV20-1; D: TRBD1; DNA: TGCAGTGCTGGTCCGACAGGGGCCAATCAGCCCCAGCATTTT; CDR3: CSAGPTGANQPQHF
size: .; J: TRBJ2-4; V: TRBV11-2; D: .; DNA: TGTGCCAGCAGCCCGGGCAGGACAGTAGTAGCCAAAAACATTCAGTACTTC; CDR3: CASSPGRTVVAKNIQYF
size: many; J: TRBJ1-1; V: TRBV29-1; D: TRBD1; DNA: TGCAGCGTTGCCCTCCAGGGGGCGCTTGACACTGAAGCTTTCTTT; CDR3: CSVALQGALDTEAFF
size: .; J: TRBJ2-1; V: TRBV19; D: TRBD1; DNA: TGTGCCAGTAAAAGGGAGACAGGGACCTACAATGAGCAGTTCTTC; CDR3: CASKRETGTYNEQFF
size: many; J: TRBJ2-7; V: TRBV20-1; D: TRBD2; DNA: TGCAGTGCTAGAGATGGGACTAGCGGGTGGAGCTCCTACGAGCAGTACTTC; CDR3: CSARDGTSGWSSYEQYF